A selection of T cell receptor beta chains follows, all from one sample in a study of T cell responses to AZD1222 COVID-19 vaccine. The method was immunoSEQ multiplex PCR; TCRdb's version includes in-frame clones alone and lacks a portion of them. The top ten clones hold around 1.6% of a sample with some 120,000 clones, 75% to 90% of them seen once. Specimen: peripheral blood, collected on day 0 of AZD1222 vaccination. Receptors were obtained from an adult in good health. CDR3s leave out the opening cysteine and the closing phenylalanine or tryptophan. Each record gives: V gene, CDR3 protein.

TRBV18 ASSPGSNEKLF
TRBV7-2 ASSLGTPRQPQH
TRBV18 ASSPNRGEAF
TRBV5-5 ASSLVRYEQY
TRBV27 ASSGQGGNQPQH
TRBV4-2 ASSHERTEAF
TRBV5-1 ASSFRAGRGYT
TRBV6-5 ASSPGSYEQY
TRBV2 ASSTGSDNQPQH
TRBV12-3/TRBV12-4 ASSTYRDYGYT
TRBV7-9 ASSLDGLGSGQPQH
TRBV18 ASSRLGTDIYEQY
TRBV11-2 ASSLVLAGGNEQF
TRBV2 ASSSRQGFSEQY
TRBV7-8 ASTDYRGTEAF
TRBV29-1 SVRHSEVNTEAF
TRBV3-1/TRBV3-2 ASSQQSRGLNEQY
TRBV12-3/TRBV12-4 ASAGTVYEQY
TRBV7-2 ASSLGRTSGPNVLT
TRBV15 ATSRDPDRSPLH
TRBV7-2 ASRPGTYGYT
TRBV29-1 SVALLSLSGNTIY
TRBV11-1 ASVGRRDTEAF
TRBV30 AWKQRTTEAF
TRBV2 ASSEEGTGGSQPQH
TRBV9 ASSVAFLSTEAF
TRBV5-1 ASSFPGNRETQY
TRBV20-1 SARTIYGYT
TRBV6-5 ASRPPGGRYGYT
TRBV14 ASSQGDISNQPQH
TRBV18 ASSPAGMRDSPLH
TRBV18 ASSPVTVGEGEAF
TRBV19 ASKRGVGYTEAF
TRBV5-1 ASSEQDTSSETQY
TRBV5-6 ASSLLGGRTDTQY
TRBV9 ASRRTGQTFGYT
TRBV5-1 ASSLAQRSDGYT
TRBV6-4 ASSDYAGGYGYT
TRBV12-3/TRBV12-4 ASTLGAGNTIY